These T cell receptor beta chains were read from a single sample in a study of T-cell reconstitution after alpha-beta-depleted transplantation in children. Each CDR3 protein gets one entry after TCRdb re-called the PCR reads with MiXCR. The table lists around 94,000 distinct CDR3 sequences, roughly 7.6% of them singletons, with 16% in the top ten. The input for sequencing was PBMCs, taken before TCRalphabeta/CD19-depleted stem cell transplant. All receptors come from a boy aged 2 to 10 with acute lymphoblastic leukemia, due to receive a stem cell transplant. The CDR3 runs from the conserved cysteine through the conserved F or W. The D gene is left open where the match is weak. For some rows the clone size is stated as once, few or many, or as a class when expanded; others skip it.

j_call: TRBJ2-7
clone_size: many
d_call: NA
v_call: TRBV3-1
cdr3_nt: TGTGCCAGCAGCATAAACCCGAGGGGGGAGCAGTACTTC
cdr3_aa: CASSINPRGEQYF

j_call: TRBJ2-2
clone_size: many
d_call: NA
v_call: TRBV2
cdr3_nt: TGTGCCAGCAGTGTTTTCTGGGACACCGGGGAGCTGTTTTTT
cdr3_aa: CASSVFWDTGELFF

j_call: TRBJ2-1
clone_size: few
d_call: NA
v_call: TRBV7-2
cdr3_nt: TGTGCCAGCAGCTTAGCGGGGGGGCTGGGGGAGCAGTTCTTC
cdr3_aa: CASSLAGGLGEQFF

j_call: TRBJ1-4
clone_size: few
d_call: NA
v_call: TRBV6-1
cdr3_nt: TGTGCCAGCAGTCCGATGGTGACAACTAATGAAAAACTGTTTTTT
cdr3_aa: CASSPMVTTNEKLFF

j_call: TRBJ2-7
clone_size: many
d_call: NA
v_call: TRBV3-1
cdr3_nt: TGTGCCAGCAGCCCAGACGGGCCCTACGAGCAGTACTTC
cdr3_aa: CASSPDGPYEQYF

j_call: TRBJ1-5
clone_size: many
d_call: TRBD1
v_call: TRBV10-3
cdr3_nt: TGTGCCATCAGTCAGCCGGGACAGTCGAATCAGCCCCAGCATTTT
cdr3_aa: CAISQPGQSNQPQHF

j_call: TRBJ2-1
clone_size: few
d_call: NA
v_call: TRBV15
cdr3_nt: TGTGCCACCAGCCCCGAGACAGGTTCCTACAATGAGCAGTTCTTC
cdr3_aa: CATSPETGSYNEQFF

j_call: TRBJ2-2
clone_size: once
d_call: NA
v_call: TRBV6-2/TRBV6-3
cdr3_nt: TGTGCCAGCAGTGACTCAGTGGCCGGGGAGCTGTTTTTT
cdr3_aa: CASSDSVAGELFF

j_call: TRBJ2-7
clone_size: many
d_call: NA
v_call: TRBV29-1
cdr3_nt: TGCAGCGTTGCGGTCGTAGACAGGAGCTCCTATGAGCAGTACTTC
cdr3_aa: CSVAVVDRSSYEQYF

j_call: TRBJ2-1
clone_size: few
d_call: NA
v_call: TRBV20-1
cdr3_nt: TGCAGTGCTAGAGATACCCTTACTGGGTACAATGAGCAGTTCTTC
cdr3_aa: CSARDTLTGYNEQFF

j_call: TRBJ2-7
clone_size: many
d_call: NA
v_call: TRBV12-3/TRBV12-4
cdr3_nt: TGTGCCAGCAGGAGGGACGGGAGCTCCTACGAGCAGTACTTC
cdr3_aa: CASRRDGSSYEQYF

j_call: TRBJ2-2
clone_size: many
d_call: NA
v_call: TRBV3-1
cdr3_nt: TGTGCCAGCAGCCAAGGGATTAACACCGGGGAGCTGTTTTTT
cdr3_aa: CASSQGINTGELFF

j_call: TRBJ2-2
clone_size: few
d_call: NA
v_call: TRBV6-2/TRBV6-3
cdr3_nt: TGTGCCAGCCGTTTAACGCCCGCCGGGGTCGACGGGGAGCTGTTTTTT
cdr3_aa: CASRLTPAGVDGELFF

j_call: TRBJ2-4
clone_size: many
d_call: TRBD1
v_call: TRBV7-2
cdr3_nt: TGTGCCAGCAGCCCCACCGGGACAGGGGGGTTTCCCCAGTACTTC
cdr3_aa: CASSPTGTGGFPQYF

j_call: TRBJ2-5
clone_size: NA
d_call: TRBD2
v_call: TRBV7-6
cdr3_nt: TGTGCCAGCAGCTTTTTAAGCCGACTAGCGCCGGGAGAGACCCAGTACTTC
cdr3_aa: CASSFLSRLAPGETQYF

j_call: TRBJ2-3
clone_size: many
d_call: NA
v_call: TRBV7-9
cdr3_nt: TGTGCCAGCAGCCCAGGGCGTAATACGCAGTATTTT
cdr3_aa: CASSPGRNTQYF

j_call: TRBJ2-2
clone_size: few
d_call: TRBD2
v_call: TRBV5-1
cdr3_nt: TGCGCCAGCAGCTTTCCTAGCGGGGGGACCGGGGAGCTGTTTTTT
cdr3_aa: CASSFPSGGTGELFF

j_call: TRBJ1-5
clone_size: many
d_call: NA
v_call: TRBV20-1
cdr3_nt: TGCAGTGCTAGAGATCTCCTGCGGGACGGTCAGCCCCAGCATTTT
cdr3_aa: CSARDLLRDGQPQHF

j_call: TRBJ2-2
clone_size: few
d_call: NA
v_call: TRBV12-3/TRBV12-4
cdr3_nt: TGTGCCAGCAGTTTAGCCTTGAACACCGGGGAGCTGTTTTTT
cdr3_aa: CASSLALNTGELFF

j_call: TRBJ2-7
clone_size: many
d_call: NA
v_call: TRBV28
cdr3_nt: TGTGCCAGCAGTTTAAGAGTTTCAGGGACGCGCTACGAGCAGTACTTC
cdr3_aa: CASSLRVSGTRYEQYF

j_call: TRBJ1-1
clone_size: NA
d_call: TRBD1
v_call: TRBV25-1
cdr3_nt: TGTGCCAGCAGTGAGCCTAGGGGGCGCGGGACTGAAGCTTTCTTT
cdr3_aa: CASSEPRGRGTEAFF

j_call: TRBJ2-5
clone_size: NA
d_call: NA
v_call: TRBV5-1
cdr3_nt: TGCGCCAGCAGCTTGATCGGGGAGACCCAGTACTTC
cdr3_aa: CASSLIGETQYF

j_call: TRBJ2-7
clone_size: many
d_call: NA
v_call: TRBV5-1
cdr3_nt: TGCGCCAGCGCATCGGACGGCGCCTACGAGCAGTACTTC
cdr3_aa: CASASDGAYEQYF

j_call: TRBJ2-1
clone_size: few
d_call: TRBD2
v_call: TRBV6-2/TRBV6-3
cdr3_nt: TGTGCCAGCAGTAGCCTGCTAGCGGGGGAGCAGTTCTTC
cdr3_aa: CASSSLLAGEQFF

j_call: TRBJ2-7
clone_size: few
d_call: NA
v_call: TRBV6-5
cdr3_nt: TGTGCCAGCAGTCCCCGGACGAGCTCCTACGAGCAGTACTTC
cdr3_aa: CASSPRTSSYEQYF

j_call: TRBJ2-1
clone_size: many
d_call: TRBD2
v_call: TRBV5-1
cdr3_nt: TGCGCCAGCAGTCGACTAGCGGGGGGGAGCTCCTACAATGAGCAGTTCTTC
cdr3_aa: CASSRLAGGSSYNEQFF

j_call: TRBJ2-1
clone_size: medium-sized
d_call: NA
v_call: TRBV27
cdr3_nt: TGTGCCAGCAGTTCCCAGGGGGGATGGGGCAATGAGCAGTTCTTC
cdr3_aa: CASSSQGGWGNEQFF

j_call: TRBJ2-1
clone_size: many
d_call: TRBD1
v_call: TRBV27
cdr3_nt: TGTGCCAGCAGCTCTAACAGGGGTTGGTCATACAATGAGCAGTTCTTC
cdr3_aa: CASSSNRGWSYNEQFF

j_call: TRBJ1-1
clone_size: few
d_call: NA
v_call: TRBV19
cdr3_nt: TGTGCCAGTAGTGGCCAGGTGGTGATGAACACTGAAGCTTTCTTT
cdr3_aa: CASSGQVVMNTEAFF

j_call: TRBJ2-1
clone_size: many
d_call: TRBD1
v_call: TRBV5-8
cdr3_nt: TGTGCCAGCAGCTTGGGACAGGGCCACAATGAGCAGTTCTTC
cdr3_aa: CASSLGQGHNEQFF

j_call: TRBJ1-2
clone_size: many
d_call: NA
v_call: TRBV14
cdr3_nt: TGTGCCAGCAGCCAAAGAGCAGGGCAAACTAACTATGGCTACACCTTC
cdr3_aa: CASSQRAGQTNYGYTF

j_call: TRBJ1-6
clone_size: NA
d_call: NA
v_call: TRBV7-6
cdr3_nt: TGTGCCAGCAGCGCCGCGACTCAGCGAAATTCACCCCTCCACTTT
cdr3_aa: CASSAATQRNSPLHF

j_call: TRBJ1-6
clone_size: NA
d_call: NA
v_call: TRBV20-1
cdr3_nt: TGCAGTGCCTCCCGACAATCTAGGGGAACCAATTCACCCCTCCACTTT
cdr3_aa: CSASRQSRGTNSPLHF

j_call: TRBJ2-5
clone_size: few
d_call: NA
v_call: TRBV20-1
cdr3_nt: TGCAGTGCCGTGGGGTCCGCCGAGACCCAGTACTTC
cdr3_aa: CSAVGSAETQYF

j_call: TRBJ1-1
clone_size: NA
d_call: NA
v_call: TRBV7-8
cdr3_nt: TGTGCCAGCAGTCGAGACGGGGGGGCTGAAGCTTTCTTT
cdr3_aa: CASSRDGGAEAFF

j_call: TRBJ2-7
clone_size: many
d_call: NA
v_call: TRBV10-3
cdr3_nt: TGTGCCATCAGTGACGGACTTTCCTACGAGCAGTACTTC
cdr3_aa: CAISDGLSYEQYF

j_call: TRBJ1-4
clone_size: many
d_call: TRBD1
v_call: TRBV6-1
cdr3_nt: TGTGCCAGCAGTGGGGGACAGGGAAATGAAAAACTGTTTTTT
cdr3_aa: CASSGGQGNEKLFF

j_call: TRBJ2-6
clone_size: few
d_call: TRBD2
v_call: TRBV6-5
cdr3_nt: TGTGCCAGCAGTTACCCCAGGCTAGCGGGGGACTCTGGGGCCAACGTCCTGACTTTC
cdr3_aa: CASSYPRLAGDSGANVLTF

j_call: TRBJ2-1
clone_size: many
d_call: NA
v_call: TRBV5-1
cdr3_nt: TGCGCCAGCAGCTTGGCCCTGGTGAACAATGAGCAGTTCTTC
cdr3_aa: CASSLALVNNEQFF

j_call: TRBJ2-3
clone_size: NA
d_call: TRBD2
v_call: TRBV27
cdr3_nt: TGTGCCAGCAGCCGTACGACGGGGGGACCCACAGATACGCAGTATTTT
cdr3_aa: CASSRTTGGPTDTQYF

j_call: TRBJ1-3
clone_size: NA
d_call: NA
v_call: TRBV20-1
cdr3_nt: TGCAGTGCTTGGAAGGATACCTCTGGAAACACCATATATTTT
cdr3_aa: CSAWKDTSGNTIYF

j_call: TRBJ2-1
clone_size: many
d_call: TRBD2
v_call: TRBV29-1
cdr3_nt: TGCAGCGTTGGGGTCGGGGGGGTTGGTGAGCAGTTCTTC
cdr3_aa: CSVGVGGVGEQFF

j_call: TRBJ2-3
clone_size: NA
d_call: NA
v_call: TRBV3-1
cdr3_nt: TGTGCCAGCAGCCAAGTCGCAGGGCGCACAGATACGCAGTATTTT
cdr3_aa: CASSQVAGRTDTQYF

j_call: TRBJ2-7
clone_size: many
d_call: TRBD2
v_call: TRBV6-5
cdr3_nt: TGTGCCAGCAGTCAGGGACCCCCGGGACTAGCTCTCTACGAGCAGTACTTC
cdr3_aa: CASSQGPPGLALYEQYF

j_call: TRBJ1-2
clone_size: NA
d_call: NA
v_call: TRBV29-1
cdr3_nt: TGCAGCGTTGCCCCTTTTATCAAGGAGATTCGTCACTATGGCTACACCTTC
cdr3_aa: CSVAPFIKEIRHYGYTF

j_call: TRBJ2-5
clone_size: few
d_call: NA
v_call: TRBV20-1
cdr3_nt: TGCAGTGCTAGAGATCAGAGAGCCGGGTCCCAAGAGACCCAGTACTTC
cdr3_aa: CSARDQRAGSQETQYF

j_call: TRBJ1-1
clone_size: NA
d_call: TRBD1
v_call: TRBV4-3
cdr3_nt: TGCGCCAGCAGCCAAGAAGGGCAGGGGGGTGTTGAAGCTTTCTTT
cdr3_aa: CASSQEGQGGVEAFF